The clone carrying this T cell receptor (beta chain) appeared a single time. Its antigen is currently unknown. These data belong to a study of cytomegalovirus exposure and HLA in healthy donors. Study outcomes and limitations: Specificity of three CMV-associated chains for CMV antigens was verified in vitro. For TCR beta chains, V- and J-gene trimming was later linked to a missense DCLRE1C variant.

This CDR3 spans 17 amino acids. The junction had 9 bases not matched to a gene; V was cut back by 0 bases and J by 3 bases. Germline CDR1 and CDR2: SGHAT and FQNNGV. Primers: 60 Vbeta forward and 13 Jbeta reverse. Original analysis: Counted up in a later analysis, unique TCR beta chains came to approximately 83 million, with 9.5 million to 13 million shared. TCRdb keeps only in-frame clones here, not all; method: immunoSEQ multiplex PCR. Clonal size and the V and J genes are those of that table, whereas D and trimming came from the DNA. Seen here are about 130,000 clones, around 73% observed once, and the top ten hold approximately 1.6%.

The source material was PBMCs. This chain uses TRBV11-2 with TRBJ2-3; 7 nucleotides align to TRBD2. This TCR derives from a female donor in good health and CMV-seronegative. CDR3 protein: CASSLEPSGGNTDTQYF. The DNA for the CDR3 is TGTGCCAGCAGCTTAGAACCTAGCGGAGGGAATACAGATACGCAGTATTTT.